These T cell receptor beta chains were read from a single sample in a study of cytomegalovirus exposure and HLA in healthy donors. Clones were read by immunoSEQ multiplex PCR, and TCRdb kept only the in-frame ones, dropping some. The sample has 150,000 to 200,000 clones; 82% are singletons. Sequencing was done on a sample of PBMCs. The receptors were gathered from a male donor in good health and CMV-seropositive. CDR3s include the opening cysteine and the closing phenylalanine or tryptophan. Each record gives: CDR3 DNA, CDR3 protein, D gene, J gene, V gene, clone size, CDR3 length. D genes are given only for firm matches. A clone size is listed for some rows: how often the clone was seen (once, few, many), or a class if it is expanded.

CDR3 DNA: TGTGCCAGCAGCTTAAGCGCCCATTCAAACTATGGCTACACCTTC; CDR3 protein: CASSLSAHSNYGYTF; D gene: -; J gene: TRBJ1-2; V gene: TRBV11-2; clone size: -; CDR3 length: 15
CDR3 DNA: TGTGCCAGCAGTTTCCCGGGGTTCGCCGGGGAGCTGTTTTTT; CDR3 protein: CASSFPGFAGELFF; D gene: -; J gene: TRBJ2-2; V gene: TRBV28; clone size: -; CDR3 length: 14
CDR3 DNA: TGTGCCAGCAGCGCTGCGGGGAGCGGGAGGGGCCGGGCCAACGTCCTGACTTTC; CDR3 protein: CASSAAGSGRGRANVLTF; D gene: TRBD2; J gene: TRBJ2-6; V gene: TRBV9; clone size: -; CDR3 length: 18
CDR3 DNA: TGTGCCAGCAGCCCCCTCGGCACAGATACGCAGTATTTT; CDR3 protein: CASSPLGTDTQYF; D gene: -; J gene: TRBJ2-3; V gene: TRBV9; clone size: -; CDR3 length: 13
CDR3 DNA: TGTGCCAGCAAGCCACAGGGGAACTCCTACGAGCAGTACTTC; CDR3 protein: CASKPQGNSYEQYF; D gene: TRBD1; J gene: TRBJ2-7; V gene: TRBV7-9; clone size: -; CDR3 length: 14
CDR3 DNA: TGTGCCAGCAGCTCGGACAGGTGGAAGGATCAGCCCCAGCATTTT; CDR3 protein: CASSSDRWKDQPQHF; D gene: TRBD1; J gene: TRBJ1-5; V gene: TRBV7-8; clone size: -; CDR3 length: 15
CDR3 DNA: TGTGCCAGCAGTCATCGGGGGAACTATGGCTACACCTTC; CDR3 protein: CASSHRGNYGYTF; D gene: -; J gene: TRBJ1-2; V gene: TRBV7-9; clone size: -; CDR3 length: 13
CDR3 DNA: TGTGCCAGCAGCTTGGCCGGCCGTCGGGGAGCCGAAGCTTTCTTT; CDR3 protein: CASSLAGRRGAEAFF; D gene: -; J gene: TRBJ1-1; V gene: TRBV5-6; clone size: once; CDR3 length: 15
CDR3 DNA: TGCGCCAGCAGCTTGGAACAACTGAACACTGAAGCTTTCTTT; CDR3 protein: CASSLEQLNTEAFF; D gene: -; J gene: TRBJ1-1; V gene: TRBV5-1; clone size: -; CDR3 length: 14
CDR3 DNA: TGTGCCAGCAGCTCGGTTGTGTTTGAAGCTTTCTTT; CDR3 protein: CASSSVVFEAFF; D gene: -; J gene: TRBJ1-1; V gene: TRBV7-9; clone size: -; CDR3 length: 12
CDR3 DNA: TGTGCCAGTCTGGGGACAGGGGACAACAATGAGCAGTTCTTC; CDR3 protein: CASLGTGDNNEQFF; D gene: TRBD1; J gene: TRBJ2-1; V gene: TRBV27; clone size: -; CDR3 length: 14
CDR3 DNA: TGTGCCAGCAGTGAGGCAGGGAACTATGGCTACACCTTC; CDR3 protein: CASSEAGNYGYTF; D gene: -; J gene: TRBJ1-2; V gene: TRBV2; clone size: few; CDR3 length: 13
CDR3 DNA: TGTGCCAGCAGTGGCACTAGCGGGAGGGCCTTCAACAATGAGCAGTTCTTC; CDR3 protein: CASSGTSGRAFNNEQFF; D gene: TRBD2; J gene: TRBJ2-1; V gene: TRBV28; clone size: -; CDR3 length: 17
CDR3 DNA: TGTGCCGCAGCCTCCGGGACTGCCAACGCGGGCACCATATATTTT; CDR3 protein: CAAASGTANAGTIYF; D gene: -; J gene: TRBJ1-3; V gene: TRBV6-6; clone size: -; CDR3 length: 15
CDR3 DNA: TGCGCCAGCAGCTTTACAGGGGGCACAGGAAACGGGGAGCTGTTTTTT; CDR3 protein: CASSFTGGTGNGELFF; D gene: TRBD1; J gene: TRBJ2-2; V gene: TRBV5-1; clone size: -; CDR3 length: 16
CDR3 DNA: TGTGCCAGCAGCTTTATTCGACTAGCGGGAGTAGGTAATGAGCAGTTCTTC; CDR3 protein: CASSFIRLAGVGNEQFF; D gene: TRBD2; J gene: TRBJ2-1; V gene: TRBV7-2; clone size: -; CDR3 length: 17
CDR3 DNA: TGTGCCAGCAGCTCCCTCGAGGGGGCGGGTTCCTACGAGCAGTACTTC; CDR3 protein: CASSSLEGAGSYEQYF; D gene: TRBD1; J gene: TRBJ2-7; V gene: TRBV7-2; clone size: -; CDR3 length: 16
CDR3 DNA: TGTGCCAGCAGCTTAGCTGGCTGGGGCCGCACTGAAGCTTTCTTT; CDR3 protein: CASSLAGWGRTEAFF; D gene: -; J gene: TRBJ1-1; V gene: TRBV7-2; clone size: -; CDR3 length: 15
CDR3 DNA: TGTGCCAGCAGTAATGGTTTAGGGGGCGAACAGCCCCAGCATTTT; CDR3 protein: CASSNGLGGEQPQHF; D gene: TRBD1; J gene: TRBJ1-5; V gene: TRBV7-2; clone size: -; CDR3 length: 15
CDR3 DNA: TGTGCCAGCAGCTTGAATGCCAGGGGCGGCTATGGCTACACCTTC; CDR3 protein: CASSLNARGGYGYTF; D gene: -; J gene: TRBJ1-2; V gene: TRBV7-2; clone size: -; CDR3 length: 15
CDR3 DNA: TGTGCCAGTAGAGGGGGGGCTGGCAATCAGCCCCAGCATTTT; CDR3 protein: CASRGGAGNQPQHF; D gene: -; J gene: TRBJ1-5; V gene: TRBV28; clone size: -; CDR3 length: 14
CDR3 DNA: TGTGCTAGTGCTGGGGGGACAGGGGGTCGCGAGCAGTACTTC; CDR3 protein: CASAGGTGGREQYF; D gene: TRBD1; J gene: TRBJ2-7; V gene: TRBV12-5; clone size: -; CDR3 length: 14
CDR3 DNA: TGTGCCAGCAGGGGACAGGGGGCCCGTGGCGCTTTCTTT; CDR3 protein: CASRGQGARGAFF; D gene: TRBD1; J gene: TRBJ1-1; V gene: TRBV19; clone size: -; CDR3 length: 13
CDR3 DNA: TGTGCCAGCTCGGACATTCCCCAAGAGACCCAGTACTTC; CDR3 protein: CASSDIPQETQYF; D gene: -; J gene: TRBJ2-5; V gene: TRBV28; clone size: -; CDR3 length: 13
CDR3 DNA: TGTGCCAGCAGCCCACCCGACGGGAATCAGCCCCAGCATTTT; CDR3 protein: CASSPPDGNQPQHF; D gene: -; J gene: TRBJ1-5; V gene: TRBV7-9; clone size: -; CDR3 length: 14
CDR3 DNA: TGCGCCAGCAGCCACAGGGATGGCTACACCTTC; CDR3 protein: CASSHRDGYTF; D gene: -; J gene: TRBJ1-2; V gene: TRBV4-1; clone size: -; CDR3 length: 11
CDR3 DNA: TGCAGCGCTCCGGGACAGGGGGCAAGGACTGAAGCTTTCTTT; CDR3 protein: CSAPGQGARTEAFF; D gene: TRBD1; J gene: TRBJ1-1; V gene: TRBV29-1; clone size: -; CDR3 length: 14
CDR3 DNA: TGCGCCAGCTCCAGGGGTTACGAGCAGTACTTC; CDR3 protein: CASSRGYEQYF; D gene: -; J gene: TRBJ2-7; V gene: TRBV10-1; clone size: -; CDR3 length: 11
CDR3 DNA: TGTGCCAGCAGGGCCCGGGACATCACCTTC; CDR3 protein: CASRARDITF; D gene: -; J gene: TRBJ1-2; V gene: TRBV11-2; clone size: -; CDR3 length: 10
CDR3 DNA: TGTGCCTTACTCTCTGGGGGGGTTTCCGCCGGGGAGCTGTTTTTT; CDR3 protein: CALLSGGVSAGELFF; D gene: TRBD2; J gene: TRBJ2-2; V gene: TRBV30; clone size: once; CDR3 length: 15
CDR3 DNA: TGTGCCAGCAGCAAGTCCCAGGGCTCTGGGGCCAACGGCCTGACTTTC; CDR3 protein: CASSKSQGSGANGLTF; D gene: -; J gene: TRBJ2-6; V gene: TRBV7-9; clone size: -; CDR3 length: 16
CDR3 DNA: TGTGCCAGCAGTTCCGGGACTAGCGGGTTCACCGGGGAGCTGTTTTTT; CDR3 protein: CASSSGTSGFTGELFF; D gene: TRBD2; J gene: TRBJ2-2; V gene: TRBV28; clone size: -; CDR3 length: 16
CDR3 DNA: TGTGCCAGCTCACCACAGGGGCAGAATTCACCCCTCCACTTT; CDR3 protein: CASSPQGQNSPLHF; D gene: -; J gene: TRBJ1-6; V gene: TRBV18; clone size: -; CDR3 length: 14
CDR3 DNA: TGTGCCAGCAGTAGGGTAAGCGGGAGGGTAAACGAGCAGTACTTC; CDR3 protein: CASSRVSGRVNEQYF; D gene: TRBD2; J gene: TRBJ2-7; V gene: TRBV27; clone size: -; CDR3 length: 15
CDR3 DNA: TGTGCCAGTAGTAAAGACAGGGTCCTTATTCCGTCAGCCAAAAACATTCAGTACTTC; CDR3 protein: CASSKDRVLIPSAKNIQYF; D gene: TRBD1; J gene: TRBJ2-4; V gene: TRBV19; clone size: -; CDR3 length: 19
CDR3 DNA: TGTGCCAGCTCACCCGGCGGGTCCTACGAGCAGTACTTC; CDR3 protein: CASSPGGSYEQYF; D gene: -; J gene: TRBJ2-7; V gene: TRBV18; clone size: -; CDR3 length: 13
CDR3 DNA: TGTGCCAGCAGTGGGGGGAGAGTGACAGGGCGCGATGGCTACACCTTC; CDR3 protein: CASSGGRVTGRDGYTF; D gene: TRBD1; J gene: TRBJ1-2; V gene: TRBV2; clone size: -; CDR3 length: 16
CDR3 DNA: TGCGCCAGCAGTGATCGGCTCTCAGGGCCAAATGAGCAGTTCTTC; CDR3 protein: CASSDRLSGPNEQFF; D gene: -; J gene: TRBJ2-1; V gene: TRBV10-1; clone size: -; CDR3 length: 15
CDR3 DNA: TGTGCCAGCAGCTTAGGGGGTCAGGGGTACACCGGGGAGCTGTTTTTT; CDR3 protein: CASSLGGQGYTGELFF; D gene: -; J gene: TRBJ2-2; V gene: TRBV7-2; clone size: -; CDR3 length: 16
CDR3 DNA: TGTGCCAGCAGCTCGGGGACTAGCGGGGGAACCCTCCAAGAGACCCAGTACTTC; CDR3 protein: CASSSGTSGGTLQETQYF; D gene: TRBD2; J gene: TRBJ2-5; V gene: TRBV7-2; clone size: -; CDR3 length: 18
CDR3 DNA: TGTGCCAGCAGCCAAGGAAGGGAGGGGCTAGGCTCTGGAAACACCATATATTTT; CDR3 protein: CASSQGREGLGSGNTIYF; D gene: -; J gene: TRBJ1-3; V gene: TRBV14; clone size: -; CDR3 length: 18
CDR3 DNA: TGTGCCTGGATGACAGGGGTCGCGTCCGGGGAGCTGTTTTTT; CDR3 protein: CAWMTGVASGELFF; D gene: TRBD1; J gene: TRBJ2-2; V gene: TRBV30; clone size: -; CDR3 length: 14